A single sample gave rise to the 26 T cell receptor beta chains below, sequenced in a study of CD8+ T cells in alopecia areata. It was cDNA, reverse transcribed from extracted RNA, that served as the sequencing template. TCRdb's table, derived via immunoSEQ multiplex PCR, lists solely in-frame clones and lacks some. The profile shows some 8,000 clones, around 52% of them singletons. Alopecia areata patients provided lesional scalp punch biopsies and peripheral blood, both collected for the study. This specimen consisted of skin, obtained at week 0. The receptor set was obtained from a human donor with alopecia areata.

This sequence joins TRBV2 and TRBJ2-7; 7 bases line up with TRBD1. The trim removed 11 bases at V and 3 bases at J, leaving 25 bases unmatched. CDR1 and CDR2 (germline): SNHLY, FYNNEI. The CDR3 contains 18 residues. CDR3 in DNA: TGTGCCTCAATTCGGGACAGCTCCCGAAGGGGTGTCTTCTACGAGCAGTACTTC. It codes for CASIRDSSRRGVFYEQYF.

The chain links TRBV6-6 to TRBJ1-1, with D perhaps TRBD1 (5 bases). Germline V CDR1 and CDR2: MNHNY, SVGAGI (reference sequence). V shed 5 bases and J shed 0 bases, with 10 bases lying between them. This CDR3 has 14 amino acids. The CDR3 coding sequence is TGTGCCAGCAGTCGCGGACACTTGAACACTGAAGCTTTCTTT. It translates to CASSRGHLNTEAFF.

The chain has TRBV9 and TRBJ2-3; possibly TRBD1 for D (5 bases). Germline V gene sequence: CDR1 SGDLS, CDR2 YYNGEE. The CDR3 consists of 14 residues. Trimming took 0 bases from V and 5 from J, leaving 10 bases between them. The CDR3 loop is CASSVEQVEDTQYF. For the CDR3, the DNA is TGTGCCAGCAGCGTAGAACAGGTAGAAGATACGCAGTATTTT.

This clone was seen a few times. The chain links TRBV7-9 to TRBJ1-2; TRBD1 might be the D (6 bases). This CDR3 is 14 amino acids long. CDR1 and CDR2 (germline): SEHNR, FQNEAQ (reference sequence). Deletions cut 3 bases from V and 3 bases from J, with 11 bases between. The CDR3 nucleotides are TGTGCCAGCAGCTTTACAGGGCTCTACTATGGCTACACCTTC. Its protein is CASSFTGLYYGYTF.

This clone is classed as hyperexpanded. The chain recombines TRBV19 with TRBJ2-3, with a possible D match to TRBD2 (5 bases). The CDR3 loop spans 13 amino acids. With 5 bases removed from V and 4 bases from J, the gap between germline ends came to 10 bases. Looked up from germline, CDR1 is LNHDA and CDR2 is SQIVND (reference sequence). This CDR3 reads CASSAGAADTQYF. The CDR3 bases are TGTGCCAGTAGTGCTGGAGCGGCAGATACGCAGTATTTT.

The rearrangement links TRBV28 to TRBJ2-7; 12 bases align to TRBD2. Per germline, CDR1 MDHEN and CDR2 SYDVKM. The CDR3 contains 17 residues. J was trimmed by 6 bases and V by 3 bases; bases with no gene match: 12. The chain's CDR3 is CASSFGASGLAGFEQYF. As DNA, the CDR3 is TGTGCCAGCAGTTTCGGGGCCTCGGGACTAGCGGGCTTCGAGCAGTACTTC.

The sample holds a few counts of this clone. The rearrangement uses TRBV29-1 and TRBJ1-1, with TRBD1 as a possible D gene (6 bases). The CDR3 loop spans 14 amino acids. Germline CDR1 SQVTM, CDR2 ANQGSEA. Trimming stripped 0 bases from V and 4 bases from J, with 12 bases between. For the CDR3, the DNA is TGCAGCGTTGAAGAAGGAAGAGGGGGCACTGAAGCTTTCTTT. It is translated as CSVEEGRGGTEAFF.

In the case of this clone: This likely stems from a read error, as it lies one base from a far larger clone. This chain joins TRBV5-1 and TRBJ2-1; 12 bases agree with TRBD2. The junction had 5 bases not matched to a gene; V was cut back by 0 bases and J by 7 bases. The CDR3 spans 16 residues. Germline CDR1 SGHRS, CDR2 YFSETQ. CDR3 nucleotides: TGCGCCAGCAGCTTGGGTCCTAGCGGGAGGGGGAATGAGCAGTTCTTC. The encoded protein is CASSLGPSGRGNEQFF.

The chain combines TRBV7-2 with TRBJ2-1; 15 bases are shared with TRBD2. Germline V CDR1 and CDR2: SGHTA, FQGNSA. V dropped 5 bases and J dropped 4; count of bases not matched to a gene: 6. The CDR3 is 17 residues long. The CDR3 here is CASSDGLAGGQYNEQFF. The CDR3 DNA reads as TGTGCCAGCAGCGACGGACTAGCGGGAGGGCAATACAATGAGCAGTTCTTC.

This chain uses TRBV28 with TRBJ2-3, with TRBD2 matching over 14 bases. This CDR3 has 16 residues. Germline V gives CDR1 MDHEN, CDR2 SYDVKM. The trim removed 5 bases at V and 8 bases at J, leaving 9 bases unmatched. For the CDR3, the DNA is TGTGCCAGCAGTCTCCGACTAGCGGGAGGGCCGGGTACGCAGTATTTT. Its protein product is CASSLRLAGGPGTQYF. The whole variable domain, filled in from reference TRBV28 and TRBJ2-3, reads DVKVTQSSRYLVKRTGEKVFLECVQDMDHENMFWYRQDPGLGLRLIYFSYDVKMKEKGDIPEGYSVSREKKERFSLILESASTNQTSMYLCASSLRLAGGPGTQYFGPGTRLTVL.

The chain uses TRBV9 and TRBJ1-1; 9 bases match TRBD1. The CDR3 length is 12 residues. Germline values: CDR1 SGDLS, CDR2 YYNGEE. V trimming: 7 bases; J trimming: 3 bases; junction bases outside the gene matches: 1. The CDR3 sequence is CASGQGHTEAFF. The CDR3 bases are TGTGCCAGCGGACAGGGGCACACTGAAGCTTTCTTT. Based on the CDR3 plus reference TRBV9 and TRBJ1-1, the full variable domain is DSGVTQTPKHLITATGQRVTLRCSPRSGDLSVYWYQQSLDQGLQFLIQYYNGEERAKGNILERFSAQQFPDLHSELNLSSLELGDSALYFCASGQGHTEAFFGQGTRLTVV.

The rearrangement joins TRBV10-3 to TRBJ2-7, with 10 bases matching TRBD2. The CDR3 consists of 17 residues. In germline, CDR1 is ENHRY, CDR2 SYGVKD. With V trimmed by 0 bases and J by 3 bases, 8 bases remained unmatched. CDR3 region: CAISESTLAGARYEQYF. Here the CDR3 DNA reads TGTGCCATCAGTGAGTCGACTCTAGCGGGAGCGCGCTACGAGCAGTACTTC.

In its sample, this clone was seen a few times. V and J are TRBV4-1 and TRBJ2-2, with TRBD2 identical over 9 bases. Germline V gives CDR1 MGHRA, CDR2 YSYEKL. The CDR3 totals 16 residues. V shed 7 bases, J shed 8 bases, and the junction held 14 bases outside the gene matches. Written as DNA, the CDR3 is TGCGCCAGCATCCCCCGCGGGAGGGCTGAACCGGGGGAGCTGTTTTTT. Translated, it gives CASIPRGRAEPGELFF.

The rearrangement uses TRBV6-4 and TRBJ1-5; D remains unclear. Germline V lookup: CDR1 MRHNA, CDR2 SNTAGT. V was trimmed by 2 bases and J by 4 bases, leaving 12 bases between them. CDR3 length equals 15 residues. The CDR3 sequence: CASSDNNSPNQPQHF. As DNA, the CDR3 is TGTGCCAGCAGTGACAATAACAGTCCAAATCAGCCCCAGCATTTT.

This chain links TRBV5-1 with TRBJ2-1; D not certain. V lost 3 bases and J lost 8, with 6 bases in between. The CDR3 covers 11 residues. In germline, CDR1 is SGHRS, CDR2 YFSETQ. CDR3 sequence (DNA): TGCGCCAGCAGCTCGGGTGATGAGCAGTTCTTC. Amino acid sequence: CASSSGDEQFF. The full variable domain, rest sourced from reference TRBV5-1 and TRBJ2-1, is KAGVTQTPRYLIKTRGQQVTLSCSPISGHRSVSWYQQTPGQGLQFLFEYFSETQRNKGNFPGRFSGRQFSNSRSEMNVSTLELGDSALYLCASSSGDEQFFGPGTRLTVL.

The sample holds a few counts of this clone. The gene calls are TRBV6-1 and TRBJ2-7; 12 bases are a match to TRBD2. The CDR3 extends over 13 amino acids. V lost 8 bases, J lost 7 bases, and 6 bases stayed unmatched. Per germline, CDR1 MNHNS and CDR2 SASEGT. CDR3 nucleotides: TGTGCCAGCCGACTAGCGGGAGCTCAGGAGCAGTACTTC. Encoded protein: CASRLAGAQEQYF.

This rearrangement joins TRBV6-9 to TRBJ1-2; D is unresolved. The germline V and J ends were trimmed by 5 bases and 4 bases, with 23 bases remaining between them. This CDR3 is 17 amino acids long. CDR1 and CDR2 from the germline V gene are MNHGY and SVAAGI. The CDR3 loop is CASSRIRSYGKTYGYTF. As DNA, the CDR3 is TGTGCCAGCAGTCGGATCAGGTCTTACGGAAAGACCTATGGCTACACCTTC.

The CDR3 nucleotides are TGCGCCAGCACCACGGAGGGGGCCCCACACAATGAGCAGTTCTTC. It encodes CASTTEGAPHNEQFF. This sequence joins TRBV5-1 and TRBJ2-1, with a tentative D call TRBD1 (7 bases). V gave up 6 bases and J gave up 5 bases, with 18 bases separating them. The CDR3 is 15 residues long. CDR1 and CDR2 from the germline V gene are SGHRS and YFSETQ.

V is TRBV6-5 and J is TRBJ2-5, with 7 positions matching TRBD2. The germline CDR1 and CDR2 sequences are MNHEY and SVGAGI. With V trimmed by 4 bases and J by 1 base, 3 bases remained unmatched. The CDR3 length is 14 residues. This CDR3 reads CASSSSGVQETQYF. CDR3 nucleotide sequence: TGTGCCAGCAGTTCGAGCGGGGTCCAAGAGACCCAGTACTTC.

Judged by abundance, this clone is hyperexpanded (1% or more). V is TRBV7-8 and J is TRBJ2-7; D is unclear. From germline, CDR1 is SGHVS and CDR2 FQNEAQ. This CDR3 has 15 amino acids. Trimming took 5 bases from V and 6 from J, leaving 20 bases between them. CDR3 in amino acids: CASSPGPPVASEQYF. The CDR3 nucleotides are TGTGCCAGCAGCCCCGGACCCCCGGTGGCCTCCGAGCAGTACTTC.

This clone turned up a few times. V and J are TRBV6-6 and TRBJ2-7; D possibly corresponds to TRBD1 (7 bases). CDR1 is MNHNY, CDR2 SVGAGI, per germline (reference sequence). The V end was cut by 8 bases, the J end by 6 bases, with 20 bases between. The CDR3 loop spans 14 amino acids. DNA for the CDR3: TGTGCCAGCGGGGGCTCAGGGGGGACCGGCGAGCAGTACTTC. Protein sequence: CASGGSGGTGEQYF.

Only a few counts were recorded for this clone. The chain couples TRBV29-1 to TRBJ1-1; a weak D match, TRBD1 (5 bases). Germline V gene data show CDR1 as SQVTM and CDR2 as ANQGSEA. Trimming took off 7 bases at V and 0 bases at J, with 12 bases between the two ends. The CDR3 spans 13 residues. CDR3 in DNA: TGCAGCGGCGGGGACGGCTTGAACACTGAAGCTTTCTTT. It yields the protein CSGGDGLNTEAFF.

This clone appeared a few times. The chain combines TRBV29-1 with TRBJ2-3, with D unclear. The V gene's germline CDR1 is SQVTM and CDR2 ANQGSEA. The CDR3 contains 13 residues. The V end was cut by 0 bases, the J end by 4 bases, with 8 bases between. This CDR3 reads CSVEDLVPDTQYF. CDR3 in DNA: TGCAGCGTTGAAGATCTGGTCCCAGATACGCAGTATTTT.

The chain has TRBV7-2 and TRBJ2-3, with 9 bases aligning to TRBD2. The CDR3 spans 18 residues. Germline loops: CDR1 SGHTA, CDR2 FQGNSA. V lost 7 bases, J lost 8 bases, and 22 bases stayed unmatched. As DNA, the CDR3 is TGTGCCAGCATCGGCGGACGAGCGGGAGGACTATACACGGGTACGCAGTATTTT. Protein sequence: CASIGGRAGGLYTGTQYF.

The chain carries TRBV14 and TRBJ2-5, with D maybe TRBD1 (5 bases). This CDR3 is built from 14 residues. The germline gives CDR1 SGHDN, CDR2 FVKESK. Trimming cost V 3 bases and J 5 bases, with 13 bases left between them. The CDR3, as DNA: TGTGCCAGCAGCCAGCCAGGGTCGTGGGAGACCCAGTACTTC. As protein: CASSQPGSWETQYF.

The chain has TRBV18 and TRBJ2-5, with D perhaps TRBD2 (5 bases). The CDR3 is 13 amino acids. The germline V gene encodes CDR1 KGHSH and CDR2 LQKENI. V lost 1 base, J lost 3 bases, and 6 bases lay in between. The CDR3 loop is CASSPRREETQYF. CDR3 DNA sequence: TGTGCCAGCTCACCACGGCGGGAAGAGACCCAGTACTTC.